This entry is about one T cell receptor (beta chain). The V segment lost 3 bases and the J segment 4 bases; nucleotides outside the gene matches: 5. The germline gives CDR1 ENHRY, CDR2 SYGVKD. There are 16 residues in the CDR3. The data originate from a study of cytomegalovirus exposure and HLA in healthy donors. Both 60 Vbeta primers and 13 Jbeta primers went into the PCR. Sequencing used immunoSEQ multiplex PCR; TCRdb keeps in-frame clones, though not all of them. The sample records about 220,000 clones, around 80% being singletons. Specimen: PBMCs. The receptor was isolated from a boy aged 2 to 9 in good health and CMV-seronegative. The chain recombines TRBV10-3 with TRBJ2-1; 11 positions agree with TRBD2. The DNA for the CDR3 is TGTGCCATCAGTGAACCCGGGACTAGCGGTTACAATGAGCAGTTCTTC. Its protein product is CAISEPGTSGYNEQFF.